The 17 T cell receptor beta chains presented below share a single source sample, sequenced in a study of TIL therapy for anti-PD-1-resistant metastatic lung cancer (dated by TCRdb to about 2021). Using bias-controlled multiplex PCR with the immunoSEQ v3 hsTCRB kit, the TCR beta CDR3 regions were amplified from genomic DNA. The table was pulled from immuneACCESS by TCRdb, which kept in-frame rearrangements only. Such tables lose some clones; where checked, under half of the loss comes from unresolved V genes, and the rest has no known cause. The sample table records 55,000 to 70,000 clones; 87% of these occur just once. The top ten clonotypes cover roughly 2.6% of the sample. The time point label, as the study defines it: pre-treatment sample, taken before nivolumab and TIL therapy. Specimen: blood, collected at baseline. These receptors originate from a person between 25 and 80 years old with non-small cell lung cancer.

As DNA, the CDR3 is TGCGCCAGCAGCCCTTTCAGCGGGCGAAGCCAACGCACAGATACGCAGTATTTT. It is translated as CASSPFSGRSQRTDTQYF. The chain has TRBV4-1 and TRBJ2-3, with D possibly being TRBD2 (6 bases). The CDR3 consists of 18 residues. CDR1 and CDR2 from the germline V gene are MGHRA and YSYEKL. Trimming removed 4 bases from V and 1 base from J, with 21 bases in between.

The chain uses TRBV4-1 and TRBJ2-1, with 7 bases that match TRBD1. The CDR3 covers 13 residues. Germline V gene lookup returns CDR1 MGHRA and CDR2 YSYEKL. V shed 3 bases and J 5 bases; nucleotides not matched to a gene: 1. The CDR3 is CASSHGTDNEQFF. The DNA for the CDR3 is TGCGCCAGCAGCCACGGGACAGACAATGAGCAGTTCTTC.

The chain employs TRBV7-2 and TRBJ1-5; maybe TRBD1 (6 bases). The CDR3 runs 13 residues. Germline V gene sequence: CDR1 SGHTA, CDR2 FQGNSA. The germline V and J ends were trimmed by 5 bases and 7 bases, with 12 bases remaining between them. As DNA, the CDR3 is TGTGCCAGCAGCGCAGTTCAGGGGCAGCCCCAGCATTTT. Protein sequence: CASSAVQGQPQHF.

This chain uses TRBV6-6 with TRBJ1-2; D unresolved. Germline V gene sequence: CDR1 MNHNY, CDR2 SVGAGI (reference sequence). The CDR3 spans 13 residues. V was clipped by 2 bases and J by 1 base, with 5 bases between them. The CDR3 coding sequence is TGTGCCAGCAGTTACATTGGTAACTATGGCTACACCTTC. Its protein is CASSYIGNYGYTF.

J is TRBJ1-1 and V is TRBV6-5, with 7 bases matching TRBD1. With 6 bases clipped from V and 1 base from J, the junction kept 8 bases outside the gene matches. This CDR3 contains 15 residues. Germline V lookup: CDR1 MNHEY, CDR2 SVGAGI. CDR3 sequence: CASSSGAGGNTEAFF. Here the CDR3 DNA reads TGTGCCAGCAGCTCGGGGGCAGGGGGGAACACTGAAGCTTTCTTT.

The V gene is TRBV4-2, the J gene TRBJ1-5, with a possible D match to TRBD1 (6 bases). CDR3 length equals 14 residues. Germline-derived CDR1 and CDR2 are LGHNA and YNFKEQ. Trimming stripped 3 bases from V and 2 bases from J, with 8 bases between. DNA of the CDR3: TGTGCCAGCAGCCATCCAGGGGGCAATCAGCCCCAGCATTTT. Amino acids: CASSHPGGNQPQHF.

This clone was detected once. V usage is TRBV30 and J usage is TRBJ1-1; weak D call: TRBD1 (5 bases). This CDR3 region has 13 residues. CDR1 and CDR2 (germline): GTSNPN, SVGIG (reference sequence). Trimming stripped 2 bases from V and 1 base from J, with 8 bases between. The CDR3 loop reads CAWSYGTNTEAFF. DNA of the CDR3: TGTGCCTGGAGTTACGGGACGAACACTGAAGCTTTCTTT.

The chain joins TRBV6-5 to TRBJ2-3; D not resolved. The CDR3 loop spans 15 amino acids. CDR1 is MNHEY and CDR2 is SVGAGI in the germline V gene. V lost 4 bases, J lost 0 bases, and 11 bases lay in between. In nucleotides, the CDR3 is TGTGCCAGCAGTTCCAGAGGCAGGAGCACAGATACGCAGTATTTT. Amino acids: CASSSRGRSTDTQYF.

The V and J genes are TRBV3-1 (or the pseudogene TRBV3-2) and TRBJ2-7; 12 bases are a match to TRBD2. Germline V gene data show CDR1 as LGHDT and CDR2 as YNNKEL (reference sequence). CDR3 length: 15 amino acids. Trimming removed 4 bases from V and 0 bases from J; junction bases left unmatched: 1. The DNA of the CDR3 is TGTGCCAGCAGCCCGACTAGCGGGAGCTCCTACGAGCAGTACTTC. Translating gives CASSPTSGSSYEQYF.

The chain is built from TRBV3-1 (or the pseudogene TRBV3-2) and TRBJ2-7; D unclear. This CDR3 spans 12 amino acids. Trimming pared 4 bases from V and 2 bases from J, leaving 6 bases between. The V gene's germline CDR1 is LGHDT and CDR2 YNNKEL (reference sequence). This chain's CDR3 is CASSPGTYEQYF. As DNA, the CDR3 is TGTGCCAGCAGCCCTGGAACCTACGAGCAGTACTTC.

The V gene is TRBV3-1 (or the pseudogene TRBV3-2), the J gene TRBJ2-2; TRBD1 might be the D (7 bases). Trimming stripped 4 bases from V and 1 base from J, with 13 bases between. The CDR3 is 16 residues long. Germline CDR1 and CDR2: LGHDT and YNNKEL (reference sequence). The CDR3 loop is CASSPRRGLNTGELFF. The CDR3 DNA is TGTGCCAGCAGCCCTCGGAGGGGGCTGAACACCGGGGAGCTGTTTTTT.

The V gene is TRBV19, the J gene TRBJ1-4; D ambiguous. From germline, CDR1 is LNHDA and CDR2 SQIVND (reference sequence). The V end lost 3 bases, the J end lost 0 bases, and 8 bases lay between the germline ends. The CDR3 spans 15 residues. DNA for the CDR3: TGTGCCAGTAGTATTGGTGCCGCAACTAATGAAAAACTGTTTTTT. Protein sequence: CASSIGAATNEKLFF.

There are a few counts of this clone. V usage is TRBV3-1 (or the pseudogene TRBV3-2) and J usage is TRBJ2-7, with D uncertain. Germline V lookup: CDR1 LGHDT, CDR2 YNNKEL (reference sequence). Trimming left V 0 bases short and J 4 bases short, with 10 bases between. CDR3 size: 14 residues. Written as DNA, the CDR3 is TGTGCCAGCAGCCAAGAAGGTCAGATTTACGAGCAGTACTTC. This gives the protein CASSQEGQIYEQYF.

The chain employs TRBV6-1 and TRBJ2-1, with 7 bases identical to TRBD2. Trimming at V came to 0 bases and at J to 10 bases, leaving 21 bases not matched to a gene. Germline-derived CDR1 and CDR2 are MNHNS and SASEGT. This CDR3 has 19 amino acids. CDR3 loop: CASSEAVAGSTGLTMEQFF. CDR3 nucleotides: TGTGCCAGCAGTGAAGCGGTCGCGGGTAGTACGGGACTAACAATGGAGCAGTTCTTC.

The rearrangement uses TRBV20-1 and TRBJ1-2; 7 bases are shared with TRBD1. V shed 3 bases and J 4 bases; nucleotides not matched to a gene: 11. The germline CDR1 and CDR2 sequences are DFQATT and SNEGSKA (reference sequence). The CDR3 has 15 residues. CDR3 bases: TGCAGTGCTAGTTTGGGGGGACAGTACGGCTATGGCTACACCTTC. Encoded protein: CSASLGGQYGYGYTF.

This chain links TRBV6-5 with TRBJ1-1; D is unclear. CDR3 size: 13 residues. Germline-derived CDR1 and CDR2 are MNHEY and SVGAGI. V was pared by 0 bases and J by 6 bases, with 8 bases between. CDR3 in DNA: TGTGCCAGCAGTTACTCGGCCATTGCTGAAGCTTTCTTT. Translated, it gives CASSYSAIAEAFF.

This chain uses TRBV28 with TRBJ2-7; D uncertain. The CDR3 contains 12 residues. Trimming left V 6 bases short and J 0 bases short, with 6 bases between. Per the germline V gene, CDR1 is MDHEN and CDR2 is SYDVKM. The CDR3 is CASRETSYEQYF. The CDR3, as DNA: TGTGCCAGCAGGGAAACCTCCTACGAGCAGTACTTC.